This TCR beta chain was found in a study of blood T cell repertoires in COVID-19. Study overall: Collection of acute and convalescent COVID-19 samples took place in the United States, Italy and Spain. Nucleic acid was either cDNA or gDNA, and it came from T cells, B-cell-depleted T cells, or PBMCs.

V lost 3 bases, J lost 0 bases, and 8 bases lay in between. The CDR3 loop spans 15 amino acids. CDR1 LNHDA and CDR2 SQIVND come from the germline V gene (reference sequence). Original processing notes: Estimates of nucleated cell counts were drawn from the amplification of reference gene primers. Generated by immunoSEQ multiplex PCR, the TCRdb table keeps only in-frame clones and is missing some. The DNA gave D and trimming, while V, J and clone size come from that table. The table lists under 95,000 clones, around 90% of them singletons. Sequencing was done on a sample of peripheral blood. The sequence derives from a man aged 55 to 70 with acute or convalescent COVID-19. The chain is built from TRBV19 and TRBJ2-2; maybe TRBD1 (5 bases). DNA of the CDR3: TGTGCCAGTAGTATGGCCAGGGCGAACACCGGGGAGCTGTTTTTT. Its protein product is CASSMARANTGELFF.